What follows are 9 T cell receptor beta chains derived from one specimen sequenced in a study of response to subunit inactivated influenza vaccine (dated by TCRdb to 2017 to 2018). Library creation used RT-PCR. Sequenced using an Illumina HiSeq 2500. TCRdb passed the public sequencing reads through fastp at Q25 and MiXCR, retaining productive beta sequences. Rows with a matching CDR3 protein are joined into one entry that keeps the most common DNA and genes. The sample profile shows about 180,000 distinct CDR3 sequences; around a tenth of them were found once. The biggest ten clones account for around 33% of the sample. Source: CD8+ T cells sorted from PBMCs, taken roughly 24 months after vaccination. These receptors all come from a man in his fifties or sixties who received an inactivated influenza vaccine. Donor details come from another sample of the same person, matched by shared clones.

This clonotype was observed a handful of times. The chain recombines TRBV9 with TRBJ2-7, with 12 bases that match TRBD1. This CDR3 is 18 amino acids long. Germline CDR1 is SGDLS and CDR2 is YYNGEE. The trim removed 0 bases at V and 5 bases at J, leaving 12 bases unmatched. The CDR3 is CASSVGVGGTGGEDEQYF. The CDR3 DNA sequence: TGTGCCAGCAGCGTAGGTGTCGGAGGGACAGGGGGCGAGGACGAGCAGTACTTC. The full variable domain, completed using reference TRBV9 and TRBJ2-7, is DSGVTQTPKHLITATGQRVTLRCSPRSGDLSVYWYQQSLDQGLQFLIQYYNGEERAKGNILERFSAQQFPDLHSELNLSSLELGDSALYFCASSVGVGGTGGEDEQYFGPGTRLTVT.

The V call is TRBV12-3 or TRBV12-4, the J call TRBJ2-1; D might be TRBD2 (6 bases). V lost 7 bases, J lost 1 base, and 14 bases lay in between. This CDR3 has 15 residues. The CDR3 bases are TGTGCCAGCACCCTGACTAGTTTGTCCTACAATGAGCAGTTCTTC. This translates into CASTLTSLSYNEQFF.

Turning to this clonotype: Given a much more abundant clone one base away, this may be a read error. The rearrangement uses TRBV29-1 and TRBJ2-5; TRBD2 aligns across 7 bases. The CDR3 consists of 18 residues. The V segment lost 3 bases and the J segment 7 bases; nucleotides outside the gene matches: 23. Germline assignment: CDR1 SQVTM and CDR2 ANQGSEA. This CDR3 reads CSVDGQAGRQAFRGTQYF. The CDR3 coding sequence is TGCAGCGTTGATGGACAAGCGGGGAGGCAAGCTTTTCGAGGGACCCAGTACTTC.

This rearrangement joins TRBV12-3 or TRBV12-4 to TRBJ2-1; 9 bases map to TRBD2. The V gene end was trimmed by 6 bases and the J gene end by 4 bases; junction bases not matched to a gene: 10. The CDR3 is 16 residues long. The CDR3 protein is CASRVWSGGSYNEQFF. The CDR3 coding sequence is TGTGCCAGCAGGGTGTGGAGCGGGGGGTCGTACAATGAGCAGTTCTTC.

CDR3 in DNA: TGTGCCAGCAGCGTAGGTGGGGTGGACCTCAATGAGCAGTTCTTC. Its translation: CASSVGGVDLNEQFF. This sequence joins TRBV9 and TRBJ2-1; no clear D gene. This CDR3 is built from 15 residues. Germline V gives CDR1 SGDLS, CDR2 YYNGEE. The germline V and J ends were trimmed by 0 bases and 6 bases, with 13 bases remaining between them.

This clonotype appeared a few times. The V and J genes are TRBV11-2 and TRBJ2-3; D remains ambiguous. V lost 1 base to trimming and J lost 5 bases, with 7 bases between them. CDR3 size: 13 residues. Germline V CDR1 and CDR2: SGHAT, FQNNGV. DNA for the CDR3: TGTGCCAGCAGCTTAGTTGTGGGAGATACGCAGTATTTT. It is translated as CASSLVVGDTQYF.

V and J are TRBV6-1 and TRBJ1-6, with 9 nucleotides matching TRBD1. Germline V lookup: CDR1 MNHNS, CDR2 SASEGT. V trimming: 4 bases; J trimming: 8 bases; junction bases outside the gene matches: 6. The CDR3 is 15 amino acids. The CDR3 DNA reads TGTGCCAGCAGTGGATCCGGGACAGGGTATTCACCCCTCCACTTT. Protein product: CASSGSGTGYSPLHF.

The chain employs TRBV7-2 and TRBJ2-1; D ambiguous. This CDR3 has 13 amino acids. The germline V gene encodes CDR1 SGHTA and CDR2 FQGNSA. V was cut by 3 bases and J by 6 bases, with 9 bases left in between. The CDR3 DNA sequence: TGTGCCAGCAGCTTTTGGGAAGGCAATGAGCAGTTCTTC. This sequence encodes CASSFWEGNEQFF.

This clonotype was observed a few times. The rearrangement uses TRBV24-1 and TRBJ1-1; D remains unclear. V lost 1 base and J 2 bases, leaving 4 bases between the germline ends. The germline CDR1 and CDR2 sequences are KGHDR and SFDVKD. CDR3 length: 13 amino acids. The CDR3 nucleotides are TGTGCCACCAGTGATTTCTATAACACTGAAGCTTTCTTT. It yields the protein CATSDFYNTEAFF.